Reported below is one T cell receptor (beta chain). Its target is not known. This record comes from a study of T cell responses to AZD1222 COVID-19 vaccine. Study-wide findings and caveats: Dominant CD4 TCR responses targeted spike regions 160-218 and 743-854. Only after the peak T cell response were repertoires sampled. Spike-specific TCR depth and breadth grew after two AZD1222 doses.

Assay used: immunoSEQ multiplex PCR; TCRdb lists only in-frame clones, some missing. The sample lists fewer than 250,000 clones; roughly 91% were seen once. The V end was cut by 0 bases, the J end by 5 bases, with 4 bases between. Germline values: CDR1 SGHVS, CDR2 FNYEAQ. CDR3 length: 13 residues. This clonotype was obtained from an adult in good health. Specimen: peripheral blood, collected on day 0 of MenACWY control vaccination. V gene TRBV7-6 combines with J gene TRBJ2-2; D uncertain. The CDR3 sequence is CASSLATTGELFF. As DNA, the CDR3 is TGTGCCAGCAGCTTAGCTACAACCGGGGAGCTGTTTTTT.